The present entry profiles one T cell receptor beta chain with its context. Its target is unknown. This sample is part of a study of T cell responses to AZD1222 COVID-19 vaccine. Study overall: Pooled together were second doses at about 4 or about 12 weeks.

TCRdb's copy holds only in-frame clones and misses some; the assay was immunoSEQ multiplex PCR. The data hold about 200,000 clones, with about 86% observed a single time. Study-level results: Donor demographics were predominantly white British with a female majority; clonal diversity may be underestimated. Among spike-specific TCRs, nearly half reportedly target unmutated variant regions.

The CDR3 is 17 amino acids. The source material was peripheral blood, sampled on day 0 of AZD1222 vaccination. The V and J genes are TRBV21-1 and TRBJ1-5. TRBV21-1 is flagged as a pseudogene. The receptor comes from an adult in good health. The CDR3 protein is CASSKKRGRVSDQPQHF. Written as DNA, the CDR3 is TGTGCCAGCAGCAAAAAGAGGGGCAGGGTCTCGGATCAGCCCCAGCATTTT.